This is a list of T cell receptor beta chains from one sample in a study of PD-1 blockade in classical Hodgkin lymphoma. Sequencing used immunoSEQ multiplex PCR; TCRdb keeps in-frame clones, though not all of them. The sample consists of approximately 21,000 clones, around 70% of them appearing once. Material: peripheral blood mononuclear cells (PBMCs), obtained before the fourth cycle of nivolumab. These receptor sequences come from a human donor with classical Hodgkin lymphoma. The CDR3 runs from the conserved cysteine through the conserved F or W. The order of the fields is J gene, V gene, CDR3 protein.

TRBJ1-4 TRBV5-1 CASSLGQGAEKLFF
TRBJ1-6 TRBV6-5 CASRASGNSPLHF
TRBJ2-7 TRBV21-1 CASSQLPGFRGIYEQYF
TRBJ1-2 TRBV6-6 CASSPTGGYGYTF
TRBJ2-1 TRBV5-6 CASSPRGVGSYNEQFF
TRBJ2-7 TRBV7-9 CASSFGLVTGVYEQYF
TRBJ2-3 TRBV6-5 CASSYSRQGGIDTQYF
TRBJ2-7 TRBV6-5 CASSYGVLSKGEQYF
TRBJ1-6 TRBV27 CASSPENPNSPLHF
TRBJ2-2 TRBV7-2 CASSQRGYTRELFF
TRBJ2-3 TRBV29-1 CSVARTLSTDTQYF
TRBJ1-5 TRBV2 CASSVSKGYNQPQHF
TRBJ2-1 TRBV7-6 CASSFGGVNEQFF
TRBJ1-1 TRBV6-1 CASNRQPNTEAFF
TRBJ1-6 TRBV2 CAARSDLYNSPLHF
TRBJ2-3 TRBV5-5 CASSLNAAGVSTDTQYF
TRBJ2-5 TRBV7-9 CASSTGARGGGETQYF
TRBJ1-3 TRBV18 CASSPPQGFLSSGNTIYF
TRBJ2-3 TRBV28 CASSLTTSGSTDTQYF
TRBJ1-1 TRBV19 CASSIPGGRGVGAFF
TRBJ2-7 TRBV5-1 CASSPIGQGYEQYF
TRBJ1-6 TRBV14 CASSQDRGLNSPLHF
TRBJ2-2 TRBV5-1 CASSLGDTANTGELFF
TRBJ2-3 TRBV5-1 CASSWTSGGGTDTQYF
TRBJ2-1 TRBV5-4 CASSLGLAASYNEQFF
TRBJ1-3 TRBV6-5 CASSYSGRPGNTIYF
TRBJ2-7 TRBV7-2 CASSLDGILTYEQYF
TRBJ2-5 TRBV6-1 CASSFLAVAGETQYF
TRBJ1-6 TRBV5-4 CASSQGRFNSPLHF
TRBJ2-7 TRBV7-6 CASSQRTGYEQYF
TRBJ1-2 TRBV19 CASSLSRGNYGYTF
TRBJ2-5 TRBV30 CAWSVQLQETQYF
TRBJ2-5 TRBV4-3 CASSRDAGGRETQYF
TRBJ2-5 TRBV5-1 CASSLSGRVQETQYF
TRBJ1-4 TRBV5-1 CASSLGQGNEKLFF
TRBJ2-1 TRBV18 CASSPQPSGTYNEQFF
TRBJ1-1 TRBV5-5 CASSFRGVSTEAFF
TRBJ2-7 TRBV11-3 CASSIQDYEQYF
TRBJ2-7 TRBV7-9 CASSLDRVDEQYF
TRBJ2-7 TRBV4-2 CASSQEGRSPSYEQYF
TRBJ1-3 TRBV4-3 CASSQEPASGNTIYF
TRBJ1-1 TRBV9 CASSVAGNTEAFF
TRBJ2-1 TRBV5-1 CASSPGLTLYNEQFF
TRBJ2-7 TRBV11-2 CASSQYSGLAGGEQYF
TRBJ1-1 TRBV2 CASIGNTEAFF
TRBJ2-7 TRBV19 CASSIDLTLAGAYYEQYF
TRBJ2-5 TRBV6-1 CASSERTGRETQYF
TRBJ2-7 TRBV4-3 CASSQEYETGTGYYEQYF
TRBJ2-7 TRBV27 CASSLSSINYEQYF
TRBJ2-7 TRBV6-1 CASSPQGYEQYF
TRBJ1-1 TRBV10-3 CAISVTADTEAFF